These 25 T cell receptor beta chains came from one sample sequenced in a study of T cell responses to AZD1222 COVID-19 vaccine. Produced via immunoSEQ multiplex PCR; TCRdb's table is partial and in-frame only. Of about 120,000 clones in the sample, roughly 92% are singletons; the top ten hold 4% to 5%. Specimen: peripheral blood, collected on day 0 of AZD1222 vaccination. These receptors were collected from an adult in good health.

The chain combines TRBV10-2 with TRBJ2-6; 7 bases map to TRBD2. Germline-derived CDR1 and CDR2 are WSHSY and SAAADI. J was trimmed by 0 bases and V by 6 bases; bases with no gene match: 8. The CDR3 extends over 17 amino acids. This CDR3 is CASREAGPYSGANVLTF. CDR3 sequence (DNA): TGCGCCAGCAGGGAAGCGGGGCCCTACTCTGGGGCCAACGTCCTGACTTTC.

The chain employs TRBV30 and TRBJ2-7; D remains ambiguous. Germline loops: CDR1 GTSNPN, CDR2 SVGIG (reference sequence). V lost 0 bases, J lost 6 bases, and 9 bases lay in between. The CDR3 extends over 12 amino acids. DNA of the CDR3: TGTGCCTGGAGTGTACTCCGCGGCGAGCAGTACTTC. Its translation: CAWSVLRGEQYF.

This chain uses TRBV3-1 (or the pseudogene TRBV3-2) with TRBJ1-1; D remains ambiguous. Trimming shortened V by 3 bases and J by 4 bases, and 12 bases separated the two germline ends. Germline assignment: CDR1 LGHDT and CDR2 YNNKEL (reference sequence). The CDR3 runs to 14 residues. The CDR3 DNA is TGTGCCAGCAGCCACTCGACAACTCGCACTGAAGCTTTCTTT. This gives the protein CASSHSTTRTEAFF.

V usage is TRBV18 and J usage is TRBJ1-6; 8 bases map to TRBD1. This CDR3 contains 15 residues. The junction had 5 bases not matched to a gene; V was cut back by 3 bases and J by 7 bases. The germline V gene has CDR1 KGHSH and CDR2 LQKENI. The DNA for the CDR3 is TGTGCCAGCTCACCCCAGGGGGCCCTCAATTCACCCCTCCACTTT. Translated: CASSPQGALNSPLHF. The full variable domain, its missing parts supplied by reference TRBV18 and TRBJ1-6, is NAGVMQNPRHLVRRRGQEARLRCSPMKGHSHVYWYRQLPEEGLKFMVYLQKENIIDESGMPKERFSAEFPKEGPSILRIQQVVRGDSAAYFCASSPQGALNSPLHFGNGTRLTVT.

V gene TRBV7-9 combines with J gene TRBJ1-1; 8 bases match TRBD1. Germline values: CDR1 SEHNR, CDR2 FQNEAQ (reference sequence). This CDR3 comprises 15 residues. V shed 4 bases, J shed 4 bases, and the junction held 8 bases outside the gene matches. Here the CDR3 DNA reads TGTGCCAGCAGCTCTAACAGGGGGACGGGCACTGAAGCTTTCTTT. This translates into CASSSNRGTGTEAFF.

The rearrangement uses TRBV14 and TRBJ1-2; D remains ambiguous. The CDR3 is made up of 12 amino acids. Germline V gene sequence: CDR1 SGHDN, CDR2 FVKESK. Trimming removed 1 base from V and 3 bases from J, with 3 bases in between. CDR3 loop: CASSQAYYGYTF. CDR3 nucleotides: TGTGCCAGCAGCCAAGCTTACTATGGCTACACCTTC.

This rearrangement joins TRBV6-5 to TRBJ2-1; 9 bases agree with TRBD2. Germline V gene lookup returns CDR1 MNHEY and CDR2 SVGAGI. The CDR3 sequence is 15 residues long. V lost 0 bases to trimming and J lost 8 bases; unmatched junction nucleotides: 5. The DNA for the CDR3 is TGTGCCAGCAGTTACTCGAGGCGGGGGGGCTATGAGCAGTTCTTC. Amino acids: CASSYSRRGGYEQFF.

The chain joins TRBV13 to TRBJ1-2; 7 nucleotides agree with TRBD1. The V gene end was trimmed by 6 bases and the J gene end by 0 bases; junction bases not matched to a gene: 10. Germline V gene sequence: CDR1 PRHDT, CDR2 FYEKMQ (reference sequence). The CDR3 totals 16 residues. CDR3 loop: CASRPRGQAANYGYTF. The CDR3, as DNA: TGTGCCAGCAGACCGAGGGGGCAGGCCGCTAACTATGGCTACACCTTC.

The chain couples TRBV13 to TRBJ2-3; D is undetermined. The CDR3 spans 11 residues. V was cut by 5 bases and J by 2 bases, with 2 bases left in between. The germline V gene has CDR1 PRHDT and CDR2 FYEKMQ (reference sequence). CDR3 in amino acids: CASSNTDTQYF. The CDR3 nucleotides are TGTGCCAGCAGCAACACAGATACGCAGTATTTT.

This chain joins TRBV11-2 and TRBJ2-5, with 9 bases matching TRBD1. Germline CDR1 and CDR2: SGHAT and FQNNGV. The CDR3 length is 14 residues. Trimming took 4 bases from V and 5 from J; bases not matched to a gene: 5. The CDR3 protein is CASSWDREGETQYF. CDR3 nucleotide sequence: TGTGCCAGCAGCTGGGACAGGGAGGGGGAGACCCAGTACTTC.

The chain employs TRBV30 and TRBJ2-7, with 7 bases lining up with TRBD1. Germline CDR1 and CDR2: GTSNPN and SVGIG (reference sequence). After removal of 0 bases from V and 6 bases from J, the junction contained 5 bases not matched to a gene. The CDR3 loop spans 13 amino acids. The CDR3 DNA sequence: TGTGCCTGGAGTGTACAGGGGATATCCGAGCAGTACTTC. This gives the protein CAWSVQGISEQYF.

This chain joins TRBV14 and TRBJ1-1, with D hard to call. Germline lookup yields CDR1 SGHDN and CDR2 FVKESK. V dropped 4 bases and J dropped 6 bases, with 12 bases sitting between them. This CDR3 is 13 amino acids long. The CDR3 coding sequence is TGTGCCAGCAGCCGATATGGGAGGCCTGAAGCTTTCTTT. Translated: CASSRYGRPEAFF.

This chain connects TRBV7-9 to TRBJ1-2; TRBD1 is a possible D gene (6 bases). CDR3 size: 15 residues. V was clipped by 1 base and J by 5 bases, with 14 bases between them. Germline CDR1 reads SEHNR; CDR2 reads FQNEAQ (reference sequence). CDR3 nucleotide sequence: TGTGCCAGCAGCTTAGAGGGGGGCCCCGGTTATGGCTACACCTTC. Protein sequence: CASSLEGGPGYGYTF.

This sequence joins TRBV28 and TRBJ1-1, with 9 bases that match TRBD1. The germline V gene encodes CDR1 MDHEN and CDR2 SYDVKM. The V segment lost 5 bases and the J segment 0 bases; nucleotides outside the gene matches: 13. The length of the CDR3 is 18 residues. The CDR3: CASSGRDRVRPMNTEAFF. The CDR3, as DNA: TGTGCCAGCAGTGGAAGGGACAGGGTGAGACCGATGAACACTGAAGCTTTCTTT.

This clone was counted once. J is TRBJ1-4 and V is TRBV7-8; D gene uncertain. This CDR3 comprises 15 residues. Germline CDR1 is SGHVS and CDR2 is FQNEAQ. The V gene lost 6 bases and the J gene lost 4 bases, with 15 bases spanning the gap. The DNA for the CDR3 is TGTGCCAGCAGATCAACCGGCAGGAGTAATGAAAAACTGTTTTTT. It translates to CASRSTGRSNEKLFF.

This clone was counted once. The V and J genes are TRBV29-1 and TRBJ1-1; D is ambiguous. V was cut by 0 bases and J by 3 bases, with 11 bases left in between. The germline gives CDR1 SQVTM, CDR2 ANQGSEA. CDR3 length: 14 residues. The DNA of the CDR3 is TGCAGCGTTGAAGATAGTGCCCGAGACACTGAAGCTTTCTTT. The encoded protein is CSVEDSARDTEAFF.

This chain links TRBV2 with TRBJ2-3; 7 positions match TRBD2. The CDR3 covers 18 residues. Per germline, CDR1 SNHLY and CDR2 FYNNEI. V lost 6 bases, J lost 4 bases, and 19 bases stayed unmatched. The CDR3 DNA follows: TGTGCCAGCAGCGGGAGGTACCAACCGGGACTACTATCAGATACGCAGTATTTT. Encoded protein: CASSGRYQPGLLSDTQYF. The complete variable domain, with remaining parts taken from reference TRBV2 and TRBJ2-3, reads EPEVTQTPSHQVTQMGQEVILRCVPISNHLYFYWYRQILGQKVEFLVSFYNNEISEKSEIFDDQFSVERPDGSNFTLKIRSTKLEDSAMYFCASSGRYQPGLLSDTQYFGPGTRLTVL.

The J gene is TRBJ1-2, the V gene TRBV9; 9 nucleotides line up with TRBD1. Germline V lookup: CDR1 SGDLS, CDR2 YYNGEE. With 4 bases clipped from V and 0 bases from J, the junction kept 4 bases outside the gene matches. CDR3 length: 15 residues. The CDR3 reads CASSPGTGTNYGYTF. The CDR3 coding sequence is TGTGCCAGCAGCCCAGGGACAGGGACTAACTATGGCTACACCTTC.

A few counts support this clone. The rearrangement links TRBV5-1 to TRBJ1-6, with TRBD1 matching over 9 bases. The CDR3 length is 19 residues. Unmatched junction bases numbered 14, after V lost 0 bases and J lost 7 bases. Per germline, CDR1 SGHRS and CDR2 YFSETQ. DNA of the CDR3: TGCGCCAGCAGCTTGGATCTCGGGACAGGGAACCTACGAAATTCACCCCTCCACTTT. This encodes CASSLDLGTGNLRNSPLHF.

The rearrangement uses TRBV24-1 and TRBJ1-5, with unresolved D. CDR1 KGHDR and CDR2 SFDVKD come from the germline V gene. CDR3 length equals 12 residues. With 0 bases removed from V and 11 bases from J, the gap between germline ends came to 7 bases. The CDR3 protein is CATSDLGQSQHF. In DNA form, the CDR3 reads TGTGCCACCAGTGATTTGGGCCAGTCCCAGCATTTT.

The J gene is TRBJ2-5, the V gene TRBV6-2 or TRBV6-3, with 8 bases fitting TRBD1. There are 16 residues in the CDR3. Germline lookup yields CDR1 MNHEY and CDR2 SVGEGT. Unmatched junction bases numbered 9, after V lost 2 bases and J lost 4 bases. The CDR3 loop is CASSYRAGGTRETQYF. The DNA for the CDR3 is TGTGCCAGCAGTTACAGAGCAGGGGGCACTCGAGAGACCCAGTACTTC.

This clone was seen more than once but under ten times. This chain connects TRBV9 to TRBJ1-3; D might be TRBD1 (5 bases). This CDR3 spans 15 amino acids. CDR1 is SGDLS, CDR2 YYNGEE, per germline. V dropped 4 bases and J dropped 4 bases, with 15 bases sitting between them. CDR3 in DNA: TGTGCCAGCAGCACCTCCGTGGGACCGGGAAACACCATATATTTT. This encodes CASSTSVGPGNTIYF.

This clone has just one count. This chain connects TRBV29-1 to TRBJ2-7, with a weak D call TRBD1 (5 bases). The germline V gene has CDR1 SQVTM and CDR2 ANQGSEA. Between the trimmed V and J ends, which lost 4 bases and 5 bases, there was a span of 30 bases. The CDR3 covers 18 residues. The CDR3 nucleotides read TGCAGCGTTGGACAGTACCCGCACAAAACGGTACGGACCAACGAGCAGTACTTC. Its translation is CSVGQYPHKTVRTNEQYF.

The V call is TRBV12-3 or TRBV12-4, the J call TRBJ2-1, with D tentatively TRBD1 (5 bases). CDR3 size: 12 residues. Trimming took off 10 bases at V and 3 bases at J, with 10 bases between the two ends. The CDR3 loop reads CATSTDYNEQFF. The CDR3 bases are TGTGCCACTTCGACAGACTACAATGAGCAGTTCTTC.

J is TRBJ1-3 and V is TRBV7-2; D is ambiguous. From germline, CDR1 is SGHTA and CDR2 FQGNSA. V dropped 5 bases and J dropped 2 bases, with 13 bases sitting between them. This CDR3 comprises 15 residues. The CDR3 loop reads CASSLSGRTGNTIYF. CDR3 nucleotides: TGTGCCAGCAGCCTATCAGGACGCACTGGAAACACCATATATTTT.